This T cell receptor beta chain was obtained from a study of cytomegalovirus exposure and HLA in healthy donors. Study observations and caveats: It is likely that the observed cluster of highly shared sequence variants was a sequencing artifact. TCR beta V- and J-gene trimming, according to a later analysis, was linked to a missense DCLRE1C variant. A later analysis linked 16,951 TCR beta sequences to HLA alleles at 0.05 false discovery rate. Cytomegalovirus association was listed for 170 or so TCR beta chains.

Germline values: CDR1 SQVTM, CDR2 ANQGSEA. With V trimmed by 7 bases and J by 2 bases, 3 bases remained unmatched. The CDR3 extends over 12 amino acids. PCR employed 60 Vbeta and 13 Jbeta primers. The protocol was immunoSEQ multiplex PCR, while the TCRdb copy is restricted to in-frame clones and leaves out a portion. The sample lists tens of thousands of clones; approximately 85% were seen once. About this clone itself: Its cognate antigen is unknown.

The V gene is TRBV29-1, the J gene TRBJ2-7; the match to TRBD2 covers 9 bases. This TCR derives from a man aged 30-40 years in good health and CMV-seropositive. Sequenced material: PBMCs. In DNA form, the CDR3 reads TGCAGCGGGACTAGCGTCGCCTACGAGCAGTACTTC. Amino acid sequence: CSGTSVAYEQYF.